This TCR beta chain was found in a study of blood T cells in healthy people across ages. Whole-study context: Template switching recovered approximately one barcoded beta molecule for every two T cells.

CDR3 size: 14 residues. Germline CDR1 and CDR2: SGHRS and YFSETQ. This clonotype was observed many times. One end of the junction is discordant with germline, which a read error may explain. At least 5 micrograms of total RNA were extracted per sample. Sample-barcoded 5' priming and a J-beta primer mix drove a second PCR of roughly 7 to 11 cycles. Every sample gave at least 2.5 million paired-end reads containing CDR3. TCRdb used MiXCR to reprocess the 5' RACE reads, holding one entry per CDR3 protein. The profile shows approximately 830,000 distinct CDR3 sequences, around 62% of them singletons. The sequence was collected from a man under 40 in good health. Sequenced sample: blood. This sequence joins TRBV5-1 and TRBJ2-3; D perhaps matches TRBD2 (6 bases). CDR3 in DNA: TGTGCCAGCAGTTTAGGAGGGTACACAGATACGCAGTATTTT. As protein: CASSLGGYTDTQYF.